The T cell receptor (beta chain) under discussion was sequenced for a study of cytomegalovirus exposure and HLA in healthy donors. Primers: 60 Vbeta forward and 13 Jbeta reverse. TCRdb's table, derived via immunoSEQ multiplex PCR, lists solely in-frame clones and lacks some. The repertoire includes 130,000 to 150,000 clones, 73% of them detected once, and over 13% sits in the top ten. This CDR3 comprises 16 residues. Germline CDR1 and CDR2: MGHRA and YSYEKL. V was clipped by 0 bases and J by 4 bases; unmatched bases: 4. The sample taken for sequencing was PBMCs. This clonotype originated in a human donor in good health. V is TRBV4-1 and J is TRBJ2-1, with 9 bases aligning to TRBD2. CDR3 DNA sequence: TGCGCCAGCAGCCAAGATGTGGCGGGAGGGTACAATGAGCAGTTCTTC. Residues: CASSQDVAGGYNEQFF.